These 7 T cell receptor beta chains came from one sample sequenced in a study of blood T cell repertoires in COVID-19. The protocol was immunoSEQ multiplex PCR, while the TCRdb copy is restricted to in-frame clones and leaves out a portion. The profile covers 270,000 or so clones, with 83% appearing a single time and 8.5% to 9.5% taken by the ten largest. Sequenced: peripheral blood. These receptor sequences come from a woman in her 50s who had recovered from COVID-19.

This chain links TRBV11-3 with TRBJ2-1; D unclear. V lost 3 bases, J lost 7 bases, and 16 bases lay in between. Germline V gives CDR1 SGHNT, CDR2 YENEEA. The CDR3 totals 15 residues. Written as DNA, the CDR3 is TGTGCCAGCAGCTTCAATGACAAGGATCATAATGAGCAGTTCTTC. Its translation: CASSFNDKDHNEQFF.

This clone was recorded once. The V gene is TRBV7-8, the J gene TRBJ1-6, with a possible D match to TRBD1 (6 bases). Trimming stripped 2 bases from V and 8 bases from J, with 22 bases between. The germline V gene has CDR1 SGHVS and CDR2 FQNEAQ. The CDR3 has 18 residues. For the CDR3, the DNA is TGTGCCAGCAGCTTAAGGGACACAGGGCGCGGTAGCCATTCACCCCTCCACTTT. Protein product: CASSLRDTGRGSHSPLHF.

This sequence joins TRBV27 and TRBJ2-7; weak D call: TRBD2 (5 bases). The germline CDR1 and CDR2 sequences are MNHEY and SMNVEV (reference sequence). CDR3 length: 15 amino acids. Trimming removed 2 bases from V and 0 bases from J, with 11 bases in between. The CDR3 DNA sequence: TGTGCCAGCAGTTTAATGACGGGGAGCTCCTACGAGCAGTACTTC. Translation gives CASSLMTGSSYEQYF.

The chain recombines TRBV7-9 with TRBJ2-3, with a weak D call TRBD1 (6 bases). V was clipped by 5 bases and J by 0 bases, with 15 bases between them. In germline, CDR1 is SEHNR, CDR2 FQNEAQ (reference sequence). This CDR3 spans 16 amino acids. The CDR3 spells CASSVTRGTSTDTQYF. The CDR3 coding sequence is TGTGCCAGCAGCGTAACCAGGGGCACTAGCACAGATACGCAGTATTTT.

This chain links TRBV28 with TRBJ1-1, with D hard to call. The germline V and J ends were trimmed by 7 bases and 2 bases, with 14 bases remaining between them. Germline V gene data show CDR1 as MDHEN and CDR2 as SYDVKM. This CDR3 has 14 amino acids. The CDR3 loop is CASTSLTGNTEAFF. CDR3 in DNA: TGTGCCAGCACCTCTTTGACGGGAAACACTGAAGCTTTCTTT.

The rearrangement joins TRBV28 to TRBJ2-7; D uncertain. The V end was cut by 6 bases, the J end by 2 bases, with 8 bases between. The CDR3 is made up of 12 amino acids. Germline loops: CDR1 MDHEN, CDR2 SYDVKM. The CDR3 nucleotides read TGTGCCAGCAGCTTTCGGGCCTACGAGCAGTACTTC. Translation gives CASSFRAYEQYF.

This clone was detected only a few times. This chain uses TRBV7-3 with TRBJ2-1; 11 bases match TRBD1. V was clipped by 4 bases and J by 7 bases; unmatched bases: 12. This CDR3 region has 17 residues. CDR1 and CDR2 (germline): SGHTA, FQGTGA. CDR3 sequence: CASSYRLGQGEGNEQFF. The CDR3 DNA is TGTGCCAGCAGCTACCGACTGGGACAGGGGGAGGGGAATGAGCAGTTCTTC. The full variable domain, rest sourced from reference TRBV7-3 and TRBJ2-1, is GAGVSQTPSNKVTEKGKYVELRCDPISGHTALYWYRQSLGQGPEFLIYFQGTGAADDSGLPNDRFFAVRPEGSVSTLKIQRTERGDSAVYLCASSYRLGQGEGNEQFFGPGTRLTVL.